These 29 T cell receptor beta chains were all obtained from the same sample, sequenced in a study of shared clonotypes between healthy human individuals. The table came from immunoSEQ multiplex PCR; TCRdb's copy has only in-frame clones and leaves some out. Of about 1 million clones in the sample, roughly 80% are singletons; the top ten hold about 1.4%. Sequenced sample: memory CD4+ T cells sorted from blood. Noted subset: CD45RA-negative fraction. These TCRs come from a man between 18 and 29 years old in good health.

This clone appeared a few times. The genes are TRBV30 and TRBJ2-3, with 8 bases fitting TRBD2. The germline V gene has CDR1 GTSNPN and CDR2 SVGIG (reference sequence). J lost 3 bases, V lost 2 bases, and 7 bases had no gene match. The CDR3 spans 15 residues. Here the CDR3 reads CAWSRDSGVTDTQYF. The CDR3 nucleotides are TGTGCCTGGAGTCGCGATAGCGGGGTTACAGATACGCAGTATTTT.

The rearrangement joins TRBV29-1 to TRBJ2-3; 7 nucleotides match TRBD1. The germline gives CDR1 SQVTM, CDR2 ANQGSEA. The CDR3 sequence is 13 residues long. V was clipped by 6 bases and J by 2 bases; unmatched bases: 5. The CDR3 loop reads CSVRGQFTDTQYF. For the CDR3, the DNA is TGCAGCGTCAGGGGACAGTTCACAGATACGCAGTATTTT.

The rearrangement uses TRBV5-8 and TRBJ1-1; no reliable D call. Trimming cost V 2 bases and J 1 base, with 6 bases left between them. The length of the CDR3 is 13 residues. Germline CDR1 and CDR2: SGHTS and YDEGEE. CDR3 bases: TGTGCCAGCAGCTTTTATTCGAACACTGAAGCTTTCTTT. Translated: CASSFYSNTEAFF.

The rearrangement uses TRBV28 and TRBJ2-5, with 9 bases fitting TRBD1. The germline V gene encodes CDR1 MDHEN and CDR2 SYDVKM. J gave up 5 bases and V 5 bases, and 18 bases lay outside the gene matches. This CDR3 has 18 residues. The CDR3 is CASSPSRADRGPRETQYF. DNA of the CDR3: TGTGCCAGCAGTCCATCGCGCGCGGACAGGGGCCCGCGGGAGACCCAGTACTTC.

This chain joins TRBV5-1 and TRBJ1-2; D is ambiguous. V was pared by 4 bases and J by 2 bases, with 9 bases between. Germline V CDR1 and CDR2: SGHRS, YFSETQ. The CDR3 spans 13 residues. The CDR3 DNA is TGCGCCAGCAGCAAAGACACAAACTATGGCTACACCTTC. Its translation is CASSKDTNYGYTF.

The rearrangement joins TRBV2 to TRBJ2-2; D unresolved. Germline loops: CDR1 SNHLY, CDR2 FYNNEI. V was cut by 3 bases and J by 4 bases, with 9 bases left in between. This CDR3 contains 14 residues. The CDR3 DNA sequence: TGTGCCAGCAGTGAGGGGTATTCCACCGGGGAGCTGTTTTTT. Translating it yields CASSEGYSTGELFF.

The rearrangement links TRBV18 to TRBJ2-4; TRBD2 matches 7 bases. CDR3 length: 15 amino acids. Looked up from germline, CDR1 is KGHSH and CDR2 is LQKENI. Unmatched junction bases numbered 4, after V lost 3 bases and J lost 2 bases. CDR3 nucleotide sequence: TGTGCCAGCTCACCCGGGACTACCTCCAAAAACATTCAGTACTTC. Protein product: CASSPGTTSKNIQYF.

The CDR3 spells CASSPRPGAKDTGELFF. CDR3 nucleotides: TGTGCCAGCTCACCCCGGCCGGGGGCGAAGGACACCGGGGAGCTGTTTTTT. The chain has TRBV18 and TRBJ2-2; D is possibly TRBD1 or TRBD2 (6 bases each). The germline CDR1 and CDR2 sequences are KGHSH and LQKENI. V was shortened by 3 bases and J by 3 bases, with 17 bases between the two germline ends. The CDR3 loop spans 17 amino acids.

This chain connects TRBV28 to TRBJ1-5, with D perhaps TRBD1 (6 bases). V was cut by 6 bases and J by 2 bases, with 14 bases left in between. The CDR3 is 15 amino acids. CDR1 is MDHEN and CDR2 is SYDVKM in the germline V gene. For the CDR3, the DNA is TGTGCCAGCAGCTGGTCACAGGGCGGCAATCAGCCCCAGCATTTT. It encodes CASSWSQGGNQPQHF.

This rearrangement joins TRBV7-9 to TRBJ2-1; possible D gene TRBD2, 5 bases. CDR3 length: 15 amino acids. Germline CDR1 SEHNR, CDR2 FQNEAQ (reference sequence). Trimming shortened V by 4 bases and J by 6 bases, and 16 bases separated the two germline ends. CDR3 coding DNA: TGTGCCAGCAGCTCCGGATTTGAAGGAGGCAATGAGCAGTTCTTC. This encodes CASSSGFEGGNEQFF.

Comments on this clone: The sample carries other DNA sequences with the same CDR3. The CDR3 DNA follows: TGCAGCGTTGAGGGCGGGAGCACAGATACGCAGTATTTT. Protein: CSVEGGSTDTQYF. The genes are TRBV29-1 and TRBJ2-3, with D possibly matching TRBD2 (5 bases). V gave up 3 bases and J gave up 0 bases, with 7 bases separating them. The CDR3 length is 13 residues. The germline gives CDR1 SQVTM, CDR2 ANQGSEA.

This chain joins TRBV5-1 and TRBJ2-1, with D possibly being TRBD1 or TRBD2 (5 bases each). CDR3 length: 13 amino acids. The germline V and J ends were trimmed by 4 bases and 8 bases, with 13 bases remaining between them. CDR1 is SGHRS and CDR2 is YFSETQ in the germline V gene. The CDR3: CASSPGTAYEQFF. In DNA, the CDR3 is TGCGCCAGCAGCCCTGGGACGGCCTATGAGCAGTTCTTC.

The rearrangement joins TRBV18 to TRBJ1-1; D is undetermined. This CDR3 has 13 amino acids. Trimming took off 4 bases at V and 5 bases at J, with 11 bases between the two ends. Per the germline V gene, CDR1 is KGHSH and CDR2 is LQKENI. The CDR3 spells CASSRAEGTEAFF. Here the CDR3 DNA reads TGTGCCAGCTCACGGGCGGAAGGGACTGAAGCTTTCTTT.

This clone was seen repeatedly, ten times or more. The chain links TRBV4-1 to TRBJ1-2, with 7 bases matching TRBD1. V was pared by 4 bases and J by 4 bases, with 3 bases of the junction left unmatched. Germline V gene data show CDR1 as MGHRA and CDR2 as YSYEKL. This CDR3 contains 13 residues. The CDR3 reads CASSLGQSYGYTF. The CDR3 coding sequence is TGCGCCAGCAGCCTGGGACAGAGCTATGGCTACACCTTC.

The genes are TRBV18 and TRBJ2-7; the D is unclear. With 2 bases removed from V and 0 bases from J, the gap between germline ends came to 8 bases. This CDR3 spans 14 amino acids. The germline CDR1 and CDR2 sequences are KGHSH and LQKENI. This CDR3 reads CASSPFSDSYEQYF. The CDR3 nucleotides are TGTGCCAGCTCACCATTTTCAGACTCCTACGAGCAGTACTTC.

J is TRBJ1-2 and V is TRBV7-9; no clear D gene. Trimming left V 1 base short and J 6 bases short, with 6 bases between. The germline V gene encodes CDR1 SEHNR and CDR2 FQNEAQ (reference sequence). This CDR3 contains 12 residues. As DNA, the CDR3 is TGTGCCAGCAGCTTAGGGGGTAATGGCTACACCTTC. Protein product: CASSLGGNGYTF.

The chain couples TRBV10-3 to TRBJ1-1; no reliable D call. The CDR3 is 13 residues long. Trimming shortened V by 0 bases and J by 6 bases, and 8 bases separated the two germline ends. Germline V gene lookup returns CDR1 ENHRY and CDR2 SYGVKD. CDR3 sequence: CAISESLSPEAFF. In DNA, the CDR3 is TGTGCCATCAGTGAGTCGCTAAGCCCTGAAGCTTTCTTT.

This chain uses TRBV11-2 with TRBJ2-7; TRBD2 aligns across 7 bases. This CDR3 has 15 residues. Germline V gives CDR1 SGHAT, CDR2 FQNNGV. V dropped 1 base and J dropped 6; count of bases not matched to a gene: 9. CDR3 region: CASSLGGGKVPEQYF. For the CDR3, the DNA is TGTGCCAGCAGCTTAGGGGGGGGTAAAGTCCCCGAGCAGTACTTC. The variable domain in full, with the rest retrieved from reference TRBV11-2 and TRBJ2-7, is EAGVAQSPRYKIIEKRQSVAFWCNPISGHATLYWYQQILGQGPKLLIQFQNNGVVDDSQLPKDRFSAERLKGVDSTLKIQPAKLEDSAVYLCASSLGGGKVPEQYFGPGTRLTVT.

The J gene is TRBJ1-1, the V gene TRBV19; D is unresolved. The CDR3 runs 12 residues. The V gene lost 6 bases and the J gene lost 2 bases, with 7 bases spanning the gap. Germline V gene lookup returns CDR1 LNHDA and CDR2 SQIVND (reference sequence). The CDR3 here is CASRSGNTEAFF. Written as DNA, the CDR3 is TGTGCCAGTAGATCGGGCAACACTGAAGCTTTCTTT.

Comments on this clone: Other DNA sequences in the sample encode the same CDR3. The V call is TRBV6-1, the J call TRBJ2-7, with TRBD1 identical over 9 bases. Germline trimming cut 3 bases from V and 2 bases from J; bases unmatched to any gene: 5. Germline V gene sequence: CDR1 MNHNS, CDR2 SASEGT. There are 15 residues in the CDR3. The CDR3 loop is CASSESGTGTYEQYF. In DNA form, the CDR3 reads TGTGCCAGCAGTGAGTCCGGGACAGGGACCTACGAGCAGTACTTC.

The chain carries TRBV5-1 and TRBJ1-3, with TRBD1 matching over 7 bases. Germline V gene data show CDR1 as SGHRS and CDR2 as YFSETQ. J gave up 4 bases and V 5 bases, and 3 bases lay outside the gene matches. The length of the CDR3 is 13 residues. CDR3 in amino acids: CASRPQGGNTIYF. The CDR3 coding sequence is TGCGCCAGCAGGCCACAGGGGGGAAACACCATATATTTT.

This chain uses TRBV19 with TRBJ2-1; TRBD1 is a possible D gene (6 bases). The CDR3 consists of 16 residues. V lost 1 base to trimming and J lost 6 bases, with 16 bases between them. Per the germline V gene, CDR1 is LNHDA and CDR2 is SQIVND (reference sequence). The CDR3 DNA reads TGTGCCAGTAGTATAGTTGGGCAGGGGACGGGCAATGAGCAGTTCTTC. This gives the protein CASSIVGQGTGNEQFF.

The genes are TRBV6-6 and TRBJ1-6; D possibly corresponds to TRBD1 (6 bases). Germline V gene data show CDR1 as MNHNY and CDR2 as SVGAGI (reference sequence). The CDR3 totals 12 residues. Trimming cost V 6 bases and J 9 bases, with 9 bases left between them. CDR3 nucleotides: TGTGCCAGCAGACAAGGGGGTTCACCCCTCCACTTT. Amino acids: CASRQGGSPLHF.

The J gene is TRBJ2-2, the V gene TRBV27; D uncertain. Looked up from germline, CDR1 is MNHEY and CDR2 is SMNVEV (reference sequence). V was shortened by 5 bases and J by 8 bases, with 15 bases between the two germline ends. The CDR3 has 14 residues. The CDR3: CASSPEIVLGELFF. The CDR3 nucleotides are TGTGCCAGCAGTCCCGAAATTGTCCTTGGGGAGCTGTTTTTT.

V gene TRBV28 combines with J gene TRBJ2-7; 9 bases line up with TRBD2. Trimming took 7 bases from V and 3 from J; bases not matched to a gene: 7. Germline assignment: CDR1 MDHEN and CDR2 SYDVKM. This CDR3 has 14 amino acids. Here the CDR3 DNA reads TGTGCCAGCACCCGGGGTAGCGGGGGCTACGAGCAGTACTTC. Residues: CASTRGSGGYEQYF.

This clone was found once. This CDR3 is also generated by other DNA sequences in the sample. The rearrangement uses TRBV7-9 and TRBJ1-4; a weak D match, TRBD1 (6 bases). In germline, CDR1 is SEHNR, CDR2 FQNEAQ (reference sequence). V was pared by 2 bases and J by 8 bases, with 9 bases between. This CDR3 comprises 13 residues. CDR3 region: CASSLLGGEKLFF. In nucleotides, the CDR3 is TGTGCCAGCAGCTTATTAGGGGGGGAAAAACTGTTTTTT.

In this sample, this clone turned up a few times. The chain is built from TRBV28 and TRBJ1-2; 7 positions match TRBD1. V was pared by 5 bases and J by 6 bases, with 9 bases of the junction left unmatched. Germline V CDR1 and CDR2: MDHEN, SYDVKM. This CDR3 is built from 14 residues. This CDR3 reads CASSLPGQVHGYTF. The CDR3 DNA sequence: TGTGCCAGCAGTCTGCCCGGACAGGTACATGGCTACACCTTC.

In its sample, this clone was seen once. The CDR3 protein is CASSEIHEQYF. The CDR3 coding sequence is TGTGCCAGCAGTGAAATCCACGAGCAGTACTTC. The V gene is TRBV6-1, the J gene TRBJ2-7; D unresolved. Germline assignment: CDR1 MNHNS and CDR2 SASEGT. This CDR3 has 11 amino acids. Trimming cost V 2 bases and J 5 bases, with 4 bases left between them.

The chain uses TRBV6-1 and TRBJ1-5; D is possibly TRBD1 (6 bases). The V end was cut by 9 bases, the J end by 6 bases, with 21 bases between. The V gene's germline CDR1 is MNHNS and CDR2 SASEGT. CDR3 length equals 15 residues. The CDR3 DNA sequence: TGTGCCAGTAGAAAAGGGGGGGTTGGCGCTCAGCCCCAGCATTTT. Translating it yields CASRKGGVGAQPQHF.